The rows below give T cell receptor beta chains drawn from one sample of a study of blood T cell repertoires in COVID-19. Sequenced by immunoSEQ multiplex PCR; TCRdb stores in-frame clones only, minus some. This sample has roughly 140,000 clones, with approximately 80% found just once. The specimen sequenced was peripheral blood. The receptors stem from a woman older than 75 in a cohort sampled during active or convalescent COVID-19. CDR3s include the opening cysteine and the closing phenylalanine or tryptophan. Each record gives: J gene, D gene, V gene, clone size, CDR3 DNA, CDR3 protein. A D gene is named only where the DNA matches it firmly. Size is stated for part of the rows, as once, few or many counts, or as a class when the clone is expanded.

>TRBJ1-4|TRBD1|TRBV5-1|-
TGCGCCAGCAGCAAGACAGGGGCAACTAATGAAAAACTGTTTTTT
CASSKTGATNEKLFF
>TRBJ1-2|TRBD1|TRBV18|-
TGTGCCAGCTCACCACTTCCGACAGGGGCTGGCTACACCTTC
CASSPLPTGAGYTF
>TRBJ2-7|-|TRBV30|-
TGTGCCTGGAGTGTTTTAAGGGGATCCTACGAGCAGTACTTC
CAWSVLRGSYEQYF
>TRBJ1-6|TRBD1|TRBV2|-
TGTGCCAGCAGAGGCGGGACAGTTAATTCACCCCTCCACTTT
CASRGGTVNSPLHF
>TRBJ2-2|-|TRBV9|-
TGTGCCAGCAGCTGGGGGGAGAACACCGGGGAGCTGTTTTTT
CASSWGENTGELFF
>TRBJ2-7|-|TRBV4-1|few
TGCGCCAGCAGCCACGGTCTGGGGACACCCTCCTACGAGCAGTACTTC
CASSHGLGTPSYEQYF
>TRBJ2-5|TRBD1|TRBV2|-
TGTGCCAGCAGTGAAGATCAGGGGGCAAGGGAGACCCAGTACTTC
CASSEDQGARETQYF
>TRBJ1-6|TRBD1|TRBV5-1|-
TGCGCCAGCAGGAGGACAGGGGCGGAAAATTCACCCCTCCACTTT
CASRRTGAENSPLHF
>TRBJ2-5|TRBD2|TRBV4-1|medium-sized
TGCGCCAGCAGCCAAGGGGTGCTAGCGGGGGGGCGGGAGACCCAGTACTTC
CASSQGVLAGGRETQYF
>TRBJ1-2|-|TRBV16|-
TGTGCCAGCAGCCAATTAGGGGCAGCGGGAGGTGGCTACACCTTC
CASSQLGAAGGGYTF
>TRBJ2-5|TRBD2|TRBV19|-
TGTGCCAGTAGTATCGAGGGGACTAGCGGGGGCCGGGTTGGAACCCAGTACTTC
CASSIEGTSGGRVGTQYF
>TRBJ1-2|TRBD1|TRBV3-1/TRBV3-2|-
TGTGCCAGCAGCCCAGATAGATCGACAGGGGGCGCTTCCGGCGGCTACACCTTC
CASSPDRSTGGASGGYTF
>TRBJ2-3|TRBD2|TRBV6-5|-
TGTGCCAGCACCAGCCGGGGGGGCGTCGATACGCAGTATTTT
CASTSRGGVDTQYF
>TRBJ2-7|-|TRBV5-1|-
TGCGCCAGCAGCTTGTTTTCGGGGTCGGACGAGCAGTACTTC
CASSLFSGSDEQYF
>TRBJ2-1|-|TRBV4-3|few
TGCGCCAGCAGCCCAGCGACGCGAAATTTCTACAATGAGCAGTTCTTC
CASSPATRNFYNEQFF
>TRBJ1-1|-|TRBV10-3|-
TGTGCCATCAGTGAGCCACCTGGGCTCTTTGAAGCTTTCTTT
CAISEPPGLFEAFF
>TRBJ1-4|-|TRBV7-3|-
TGTGCCAGCAGCTTAACGGGACCCCGGACAGCTAATGAAAAACTGTTTTTT
CASSLTGPRTANEKLFF
>TRBJ1-2|-|TRBV7-9|-
TGTGCCAGCAGCTTAGCGGGCAGCTTTTATGGCTACACCTTC
CASSLAGSFYGYTF
>TRBJ1-1|-|TRBV7-8|-
TGTGCCAGCAGCTTATGGGGGCGAGCGGGGGGCACTGAAGCTTTCTTT
CASSLWGRAGGTEAFF
>TRBJ1-1|-|TRBV20-1|-
TGCAGCGCCTCCAGGGACACTGAAGCTTTCTTT
CSASRDTEAFF
>TRBJ1-3|-|TRBV7-9|few
TGTGCCAGCAGCTTAAGTCATAGCCTCCTTATATATTTT
CASSLSHSLLIYF
>TRBJ1-4|-|TRBV5-1|-
TGCGCCAGCAGCGGACGGGAGAGTGAAAAACTGTTTTTT
CASSGRESEKLFF
>TRBJ2-7|TRBD1|TRBV11-2|-
TGTGCCAGCACCATATCAGGGGGCTTCTACGAGCAGTACTTC
CASTISGGFYEQYF
>TRBJ2-7|-|TRBV5-1|medium-sized
TGCGCCAGCAGCTTGGGGGGCTCCAGCTCCTACGAGCAGTACTTC
CASSLGGSSSYEQYF
>TRBJ1-2|-|TRBV6-5|once
TGTGCCAGCAGCCCCACGACGGGAGCTAACTATGGCTACACCTTC
CASSPTTGANYGYTF
>TRBJ1-1|-|TRBV3-1/TRBV3-2|-
TGTGCCAGCACCCGGACAGTTATGAACACTGAAGCTTTCTTT
CASTRTVMNTEAFF
>TRBJ1-4|TRBD1|TRBV6-5|-
TGTGCCAGCAGTTACTCCGGACAGGTGGGACGAGAAAAACTGTTTTTT
CASSYSGQVGREKLFF
>TRBJ2-5|TRBD2|TRBV7-2|-
TGTGCCAGCAGCTTAGCGTCAGCGGGGGGGCCTGTGGGGGAGACCCAGTACTTC
CASSLASAGGPVGETQYF
>TRBJ1-2|-|TRBV28|once
TGTGCCAGCAGTTTAGGCGGCCAACGGGATGGCTACACCTTC
CASSLGGQRDGYTF
>TRBJ1-1|-|TRBV11-1|-
TGTGCCAGCAGCCACAACATGAACACTGAAGCTTTCTTT
CASSHNMNTEAFF
>TRBJ1-6|-|TRBV7-3|once
TGTGCCAGCAGCTCATCCGGGACCTATAATTCACCCCTCCACTTT
CASSSSGTYNSPLHF
>TRBJ1-2|-|TRBV4-2|-
TGTGCCAGCGGGGGGTCGGGGCAGCTATCTAACTATGGCTACACCTTC
CASGGSGQLSNYGYTF
>TRBJ1-1|-|TRBV18|-
TGTGCCAGCTCACCGACGGGGTACACTGAAGCTTTCTTT
CASSPTGYTEAFF
>TRBJ1-5|-|TRBV6-5|-
TGTGCCAGCAGTTACGTGGGGGGGAAGAGCAATCAGCCCCAGCATTTT
CASSYVGGKSNQPQHF
>TRBJ1-6|-|TRBV11-2|-
TGTGCCAGCAGCCTCCCCCCGGGACTAGGCCCGGTGACCCTCCACTTT
CASSLPPGLGPVTLHF
>TRBJ2-5|TRBD1|TRBV9|-
TGTGCCAGCAGCGGAGGGACAGGGGGTCGGTGGGAGACCCAGTACTTC
CASSGGTGGRWETQYF
>TRBJ1-2|-|TRBV7-9|-
TGTGCCAGCAGCCCACAGACTAACTATGGCTACACCTTC
CASSPQTNYGYTF
>TRBJ1-1|-|TRBV29-1|few
TGCAGCGTTGAAGATCGTGGACTTCTGGCTTTCTTT
CSVEDRGLLAFF
>TRBJ1-1|-|TRBV7-3|-
TGTGCCAGCAGCCCCGGGGGTAACACTGAAGCTTTCTTT
CASSPGGNTEAFF
>TRBJ2-2|-|TRBV2|-
TGTGCCAGCAGTGGAGTCCCGAACACCGGGGAGCTGTTTTTT
CASSGVPNTGELFF
>TRBJ1-2|-|TRBV2|-
TGTGCCAGCAGTGAAGGGGCCCTCCAGGACTATGGCTACACCTTC
CASSEGALQDYGYTF
>TRBJ1-2|TRBD1|TRBV5-1|-
TGCGCCAGCAGCTCCCAAACCCGGACAGGGATAAACTATGGCTACACCTTC
CASSSQTRTGINYGYTF
>TRBJ1-1|-|TRBV19|once
TGTGCCAGTAGTATCCCCCAGAACACTAAAGCTTTCTTT
CASSIPQNTKAFF